This T cell receptor beta chain is from a study of blood T cells in healthy people across ages. Whole-study results and caveats: Per million T cells, TCR beta diversity dropped roughly linearly as age increased.

Germline-derived CDR1 and CDR2 are SNHLY and FYNNEI. V trimming: 4 bases; J trimming: 7 bases; junction bases outside the gene matches: 4. The CDR3 totals 13 residues. Each individual donor underwent a draw of about 11 milliliters of peripheral blood. With respect to this clonotype: Its antigen is unidentified.

The second PCR ran roughly 7 to 11 cycles with a sample-barcoded 5' primer and J-beta primers. Every sample gave at least 2.5 million paired-end reads containing CDR3. One entry per CDR3 protein, called by TCRdb with MiXCR from the 5' RACE reads. The table lists around 900,000 distinct CDR3 sequences, under 35% of them singletons, with roughly 17% in the top ten. This sequence was found in a woman aged 80 or older in good health. This chain links TRBV2 with TRBJ2-1; TRBD1 matches 7 bases. Sequenced: blood. The CDR3 region is CASSGQGVNEQFF. CDR3 DNA sequence: TGTGCCAGCAGTGGGCAGGGGGTAAATGAGCAGTTCTTC.